This T cell receptor (beta chain) came from a study of T cells in Graves' hyperthyroidism and ophthalmopathy. Points from the study as a whole: Among clonotypes expanded in thyroid above 0.001, most were also found in blood. Using 13 V-J features, a model discriminated ophthalmopathy from stable hyperthyroidism.

Uncontrolled infection, other autoimmune disease, pregnancy and lactation each barred patients from inclusion. Diagnosis rested on symptoms, serum thyroxine and TRAb, thyroid ultrasound, and orbital computed tomography. The investigators amplified TCR beta CDR3 regions from RNA transcripts. The TCR CDR3 first-round RT-PCR relied on the HTBI primer set. TCRdb reprocessed the multiplex PCR reads via MiXCR and lists one record per CDR3 protein. Here the sample spans 450,000 to 700,000 distinct CDR3 sequences, roughly 50% being singletons. This clonotype appeared many times. As yet, its antigen is unknown. Sequencing input: peripheral blood or thyroid tissue (not recorded which). The clonotype originates from an adult woman with Graves' disease, either hyperthyroidism or ophthalmopathy (not recorded which).

In nucleotides, the CDR3 is TGCGCCAGCACCGAACAGGGGCCCGACGAAAAACTGTTTTTT. Its translation: CASTEQGPDEKLFF. V gene TRBV5-1 combines with J gene TRBJ1-4; TRBD1 matches 7 bases. The CDR3 contains 14 residues. V lost 6 bases, J lost 8 bases, and 10 bases stayed unmatched. CDR1 SGHRS and CDR2 YFSETQ come from the germline V gene.